A selection of T cell receptor beta chains follows, all from one sample in a study of blood T cells in healthy people across ages. MiXCR was run by TCRdb on the 5' RACE reads, yielding one entry per CDR3 protein. Among roughly 790,000 distinct CDR3 sequences listed, roughly 44% were seen once. Sequenced input: blood. Every receptor here comes from a woman aged 60-75 years in good health. Both conserved end residues are part of each CDR3. The order of the fields is clone size, J gene, D gene, V gene, CDR3 DNA, CDR3 protein. A D gene is named only where the DNA matches it firmly. Some rows have no size entry. The others give once, few or many, or a class for an expanded clone.

clone_size: NA; j_call: TRBJ2-1; d_call: TRBD2; v_call: TRBV25-1; cdr3_nt: TGTGCCAGCAGTGATTCGGGAGCGGGGACCTGGGATGAGCAGTTCTTC; cdr3_aa: CASSDSGAGTWDEQFF
clone_size: few; j_call: TRBJ2-6; d_call: NA; v_call: TRBV6-1; cdr3_nt: TGTGCCAGCAGTGTGATCGTGGCAGGGGAGAGCTCTGGGGCCAACGTCCTGACTTTC; cdr3_aa: CASSVIVAGESSGANVLTF
clone_size: NA; j_call: TRBJ2-3; d_call: TRBD2; v_call: TRBV20-1; cdr3_nt: TGCAGTGCTACAGGACTAGCGGGGGTGGAGAGCACAGATACGCAGTATTTT; cdr3_aa: CSATGLAGVESTDTQYF
clone_size: few; j_call: TRBJ1-2; d_call: TRBD1; v_call: TRBV5-1; cdr3_nt: TGCGCCAGCAGCTCAACCACCGGGACAGGCTATGGCTACACCTTC; cdr3_aa: CASSSTTGTGYGYTF
clone_size: many; j_call: TRBJ2-3; d_call: NA; v_call: TRBV4-3; cdr3_nt: TGCGCCAGCAGCCAAGATAGATCCACTACGCAGTATTTT; cdr3_aa: CASSQDRSTTQYF
clone_size: few; j_call: TRBJ2-3; d_call: NA; v_call: TRBV10-3; cdr3_nt: TGTGCCATCAGTGAGTCCAGGGGAGGTGATACGCAGTATTTT; cdr3_aa: CAISESRGGDTQYF
clone_size: many; j_call: TRBJ2-1; d_call: NA; v_call: TRBV6-2/TRBV6-3; cdr3_nt: TGTGCCAGCAGTTATACTTACAATGAGCAGTTCTTC; cdr3_aa: CASSYTYNEQFF
clone_size: few; j_call: TRBJ2-3; d_call: TRBD2; v_call: TRBV28; cdr3_nt: TGTGCCAGCAGTTTTTTGTCTAGCGGATCGAGCACAGATACGCAGTATTTT; cdr3_aa: CASSFLSSGSSTDTQYF
clone_size: NA; j_call: TRBJ2-1; d_call: NA; v_call: TRBV27; cdr3_nt: TGTGCCACACTGGGGGGCACCCCCTCCTACAATGAGCAGTTCTTC; cdr3_aa: CATLGGTPSYNEQFF
clone_size: many; j_call: TRBJ2-7; d_call: TRBD2; v_call: TRBV7-2; cdr3_nt: TGTGCCAGCAGCTCCCGGACCGGGACTAGATTTATCTCCGGCTACGAGCAGTACTTC; cdr3_aa: CASSSRTGTRFISGYEQYF
clone_size: NA; j_call: TRBJ1-4; d_call: NA; v_call: TRBV7-9; cdr3_nt: TGTGCCAGCAGCCCCGGACAGTTTCTTAATGAAAAACTGTTTTTT; cdr3_aa: CASSPGQFLNEKLFF
clone_size: NA; j_call: TRBJ1-1; d_call: NA; v_call: TRBV4-3; cdr3_nt: TGCGCCAGCAGCGATCAAACGTCTGGAGCCACTGAAGCTTTCTTT; cdr3_aa: CASSDQTSGATEAFF
clone_size: NA; j_call: TRBJ2-1; d_call: NA; v_call: TRBV29-1; cdr3_nt: TGCAGCCCGGGCGGTCCGGGTGGTGAGCAGTTCTTC; cdr3_aa: CSPGGPGGEQFF
clone_size: once; j_call: TRBJ2-3; d_call: NA; v_call: TRBV21-1; cdr3_nt: TGTGCCAGCAGCATATCCGGGACAGGGGAAGATACGCAGTATTTT; cdr3_aa: CASSISGTGEDTQYF
clone_size: NA; j_call: TRBJ2-5; d_call: TRBD2; v_call: TRBV5-6; cdr3_nt: TGTGCCAGCAGCCGCGGGGGGCTCTACCTAACAGAGACCCAGTACTTC; cdr3_aa: CASSRGGLYLTETQYF
clone_size: many; j_call: TRBJ2-3; d_call: NA; v_call: TRBV5-1; cdr3_nt: TGCGCCAGCAGCTTCGGCAGGGCTAGCACAGATACGCAGTATTTT; cdr3_aa: CASSFGRASTDTQYF
clone_size: few; j_call: TRBJ1-5; d_call: TRBD1; v_call: TRBV7-2; cdr3_nt: TGTGCCAGCAGCGCAGGGGGCTACGGTCAGCCCCAGCATTTT; cdr3_aa: CASSAGGYGQPQHF
clone_size: few; j_call: TRBJ2-3; d_call: TRBD2; v_call: TRBV20-1; cdr3_nt: TGCAGTGCTAGGGATGCGGTAGCGGGTATCGCAGATACGCAGTATTTT; cdr3_aa: CSARDAVAGIADTQYF
clone_size: few; j_call: TRBJ1-4; d_call: TRBD1; v_call: TRBV7-9; cdr3_nt: TGTGCCAGCAGCAAACACCGGGACAGGGTAATAAAACTGTTTTTT; cdr3_aa: CASSKHRDRVIKLFF
clone_size: few; j_call: TRBJ2-1; d_call: TRBD1; v_call: TRBV12-3/TRBV12-4; cdr3_nt: TGTGCCAGCAGGTACGGGACAGGGTCCTACAATGAGCAGTTCTTC; cdr3_aa: CASRYGTGSYNEQFF
clone_size: few; j_call: TRBJ2-7; d_call: TRBD2; v_call: TRBV12-3/TRBV12-4; cdr3_nt: TGTGCCAGCAGCCTAGTCCAGGCTAGCGGGAGGGGGGCTGAGCAGTACTTC; cdr3_aa: CASSLVQASGRGAEQYF